A selection of T cell receptor beta chains follows, all from one sample in a study of blood T cell repertoires in COVID-19. Sequencing was performed with immunoSEQ multiplex PCR; in TCRdb, only in-frame clones are kept and a portion is missing. The sample yields over 150,000 clones, about four fifths seen once. Input material: peripheral blood. Receptor source: a woman aged 70-85 years with COVID-19, enrolled during active disease. CDR3s include the opening cysteine and the closing phenylalanine or tryptophan. The D gene is left open where the match is weak. A clone size is listed for some rows: how often the clone was seen (once, few, many), or a class if it is expanded.

abundance: few
j_gene: TRBJ2-3
v_gene: TRBV9
d_gene: NA
CDR3aa: CASSGQILDTQYF
CDR3nt: TGTGCCAGCAGCGGACAGATCTTAGATACGCAGTATTTT

abundance: NA
j_gene: TRBJ1-2
v_gene: TRBV28
d_gene: NA
CDR3aa: CASIPRGAPRYGYTF
CDR3nt: TGTGCCAGCATCCCCAGGGGCGCCCCGCGCTATGGCTACACCTTC

abundance: many
j_gene: TRBJ1-6
v_gene: TRBV5-1
d_gene: NA
CDR3aa: CASSFDAGRNSPLHF
CDR3nt: TGCGCCAGCAGCTTTGATGCAGGGCGAAATTCACCCCTCCACTTT

abundance: NA
j_gene: TRBJ2-7
v_gene: TRBV7-6
d_gene: NA
CDR3aa: CARLGQSYEQYF
CDR3nt: TGTGCCCGCCTCGGACAGAGCTACGAGCAGTACTTC

abundance: NA
j_gene: TRBJ1-5
v_gene: TRBV19
d_gene: NA
CDR3aa: CASRLQGTGNQPQHF
CDR3nt: TGTGCCAGTAGATTACAGGGTACGGGCAATCAGCCCCAGCATTTT

abundance: NA
j_gene: TRBJ1-4
v_gene: TRBV29-1
d_gene: TRBD1
CDR3aa: CSVATGVVGEKLFF
CDR3nt: TGCAGCGTTGCCACAGGGGTGGTTGGGGAAAAACTGTTTTTT

abundance: NA
j_gene: TRBJ1-2
v_gene: TRBV27
d_gene: NA
CDR3aa: CASSVSDRHRSYTF
CDR3nt: TGTGCCAGCAGTGTATCCGACAGGCACAGGAGCTACACCTTC

abundance: NA
j_gene: TRBJ2-7
v_gene: TRBV5-1
d_gene: NA
CDR3aa: CASSSQSYEQYF
CDR3nt: TGCGCCAGCAGCTCCCAATCCTACGAGCAGTACTTC

abundance: NA
j_gene: TRBJ2-5
v_gene: TRBV18
d_gene: NA
CDR3aa: CASSPNLSETQYF
CDR3nt: TGTGCCAGCTCACCAAATTTGTCGGAGACCCAGTACTTC

abundance: NA
j_gene: TRBJ2-5
v_gene: TRBV20-1
d_gene: TRBD2
CDR3aa: CSASRVAGEETQYF
CDR3nt: TGCAGTGCTAGTAGGGTAGCGGGAGAAGAGACCCAGTACTTC

abundance: NA
j_gene: TRBJ2-2
v_gene: TRBV5-1
d_gene: TRBD2
CDR3aa: CASSPAGTSGRFEELFF
CDR3nt: TGCGCCAGCAGCCCGGCCGGGACTAGCGGGAGGTTCGAGGAGCTGTTTTTT

abundance: NA
j_gene: TRBJ1-3
v_gene: TRBV6-1
d_gene: TRBD1
CDR3aa: CASSEARRGRSYSGNTIYF
CDR3nt: TGTGCCAGCAGTGAAGCCCGCAGGGGGCGGTCCTACTCTGGAAACACCATATATTTT

abundance: NA
j_gene: TRBJ2-7
v_gene: TRBV11-2
d_gene: TRBD1
CDR3aa: CASSLGTGPYEQYF
CDR3nt: TGTGCCAGCAGCTTAGGGACAGGCCCCTACGAGCAGTACTTC

abundance: NA
j_gene: TRBJ2-3
v_gene: TRBV5-1
d_gene: TRBD1
CDR3aa: CASSRKDRTTTDTQYF
CDR3nt: TGCGCCAGCAGCCGTAAGGACAGGACCACCACAGATACGCAGTATTTT

abundance: NA
j_gene: TRBJ2-7
v_gene: TRBV30
d_gene: TRBD1
CDR3aa: CAWSRAQGYEQYF
CDR3nt: TGTGCCTGGAGTAGGGCACAGGGGTACGAGCAGTACTTC

abundance: NA
j_gene: TRBJ1-4
v_gene: TRBV30
d_gene: TRBD1
CDR3aa: CAWSVQGQLFF
CDR3nt: TGTGCCTGGAGTGTACAGGGGCAACTGTTTTTT

abundance: NA
j_gene: TRBJ1-1
v_gene: TRBV15
d_gene: NA
CDR3aa: CATSVQKGGGNAEAFF
CDR3nt: TGTGCCACCAGCGTTCAGAAAGGGGGGGGGAACGCTGAAGCTTTCTTT

abundance: NA
j_gene: TRBJ2-3
v_gene: TRBV9
d_gene: TRBD1
CDR3aa: CASSVGGQGSDTQYF
CDR3nt: TGTGCCAGCAGCGTAGGTGGACAGGGGTCAGATACGCAGTATTTT

abundance: NA
j_gene: TRBJ1-5
v_gene: TRBV19
d_gene: TRBD1
CDR3aa: CASSIQGGYSNQPQHF
CDR3nt: TGTGCCAGTAGTATACAGGGGGGTTATAGCAATCAGCCCCAGCATTTT

abundance: NA
j_gene: TRBJ2-4
v_gene: TRBV11-2
d_gene: TRBD1
CDR3aa: CASSRQGLAKNIQYF
CDR3nt: TGTGCCAGCAGCCGACAGGGGCTAGCCAAAAACATTCAGTACTTC

abundance: NA
j_gene: TRBJ2-3
v_gene: TRBV7-6
d_gene: TRBD2
CDR3aa: CASTTSGRDGDTQYF
CDR3nt: TGTGCCAGCACCACTAGCGGGCGTGATGGAGATACGCAGTATTTT

abundance: NA
j_gene: TRBJ1-3
v_gene: TRBV2
d_gene: NA
CDR3aa: CASRAGVSGNTIYF
CDR3nt: TGTGCCAGCAGAGCCGGGGTCTCTGGAAACACCATATATTTT

abundance: once
j_gene: TRBJ2-5
v_gene: TRBV28
d_gene: NA
CDR3aa: CASSSAAKSQETQYF
CDR3nt: TGTGCCAGCAGTTCGGCGGCAAAAAGCCAAGAGACCCAGTACTTC

abundance: NA
j_gene: TRBJ2-7
v_gene: TRBV28
d_gene: TRBD1
CDR3aa: CASMDRDYEQYF
CDR3nt: TGTGCCAGCATGGACAGGGACTACGAGCAGTACTTC

abundance: NA
j_gene: TRBJ2-3
v_gene: TRBV5-1
d_gene: TRBD2
CDR3aa: CASSSGTSRDTQYF
CDR3nt: TGCGCCAGCAGCTCCGGGACTAGCAGGGATACGCAGTATTTT

abundance: NA
j_gene: TRBJ1-1
v_gene: TRBV12-3/TRBV12-4
d_gene: NA
CDR3aa: CASSLESSTEAFF
CDR3nt: TGTGCCAGCAGTTTAGAGAGTTCCACTGAAGCTTTCTTT

abundance: NA
j_gene: TRBJ2-3
v_gene: TRBV19
d_gene: NA
CDR3aa: CASSRADTQYF
CDR3nt: TGTGCCAGTAGCCGGGCAGATACGCAGTATTTT

abundance: few
j_gene: TRBJ1-2
v_gene: TRBV10-3
d_gene: NA
CDR3aa: CAISDDRWYGYTF
CDR3nt: TGTGCCATCAGTGACGACAGGTGGTATGGCTACACCTTC

abundance: NA
j_gene: TRBJ2-1
v_gene: TRBV2
d_gene: NA
CDR3aa: CASKRRGSSYNEQFF
CDR3nt: TGTGCCAGCAAGAGGCGGGGTAGCTCCTACAATGAGCAGTTCTTC

abundance: NA
j_gene: TRBJ2-2
v_gene: TRBV6-5
d_gene: NA
CDR3aa: CASTHGGLGRELFF
CDR3nt: TGTGCCAGCACCCATGGGGGACTCGGCCGGGAGCTGTTTTTT

abundance: NA
j_gene: TRBJ1-2
v_gene: TRBV18
d_gene: TRBD1
CDR3aa: CASSPARTGDYGYTF
CDR3nt: TGTGCCAGCTCACCCGCTCGGACAGGGGACTATGGCTACACCTTC

abundance: NA
j_gene: TRBJ2-5
v_gene: TRBV18
d_gene: TRBD2
CDR3aa: CASSASGSKETQYF
CDR3nt: TGTGCCAGCTCAGCTAGCGGGAGTAAAGAGACCCAGTACTTC

abundance: NA
j_gene: TRBJ2-1
v_gene: TRBV4-2
d_gene: TRBD1
CDR3aa: CASSQKGQGFYNEQFF
CDR3nt: TGTGCCAGCAGCCAAAAGGGACAGGGGTTCTACAATGAGCAGTTCTTC

abundance: NA
j_gene: TRBJ2-3
v_gene: TRBV7-3
d_gene: TRBD2
CDR3aa: CASSQAGGSTDTQYF
CDR3nt: TGTGCCAGCAGTCAGGCGGGAGGCTCCACAGATACGCAGTATTTT

abundance: NA
j_gene: TRBJ2-3
v_gene: TRBV9
d_gene: NA
CDR3aa: CASSLSRGPDTQYF
CDR3nt: TGTGCCAGCAGCCTCTCTAGAGGCCCAGATACGCAGTATTTT

abundance: NA
j_gene: TRBJ2-2
v_gene: TRBV27
d_gene: NA
CDR3aa: CASSWGGLNTGELFF
CDR3nt: TGTGCCAGCAGTTGGGGGGGGCTTAACACCGGGGAGCTGTTTTTT

abundance: NA
j_gene: TRBJ2-7
v_gene: TRBV5-1
d_gene: NA
CDR3aa: CASSLSGQGWDEQYF
CDR3nt: TGCGCCAGCAGCTTGAGTGGCCAGGGGTGGGACGAGCAGTACTTC

abundance: NA
j_gene: TRBJ2-3
v_gene: TRBV9
d_gene: TRBD2
CDR3aa: CASSPGVAGRLTDTQYF
CDR3nt: TGTGCCAGCAGCCCAGGGGTAGCGGGACGCCTCACAGATACGCAGTATTTT

abundance: few
j_gene: TRBJ2-2
v_gene: TRBV24-1
d_gene: TRBD2
CDR3aa: CAASTSGSTGELFF
CDR3nt: TGTGCCGCGTCGACTAGCGGGAGTACCGGGGAGCTGTTTTTT

abundance: NA
j_gene: TRBJ1-5
v_gene: TRBV28
d_gene: NA
CDR3aa: CASRPNVFFGQPQHF
CDR3nt: TGTGCCAGCAGGCCAAATGTGTTTTTCGGGCAGCCCCAGCATTTT

abundance: NA
j_gene: TRBJ1-5
v_gene: TRBV10-3
d_gene: NA
CDR3aa: CAIADSPFNQPQHF
CDR3nt: TGTGCCATTGCCGACAGCCCTTTCAATCAGCCCCAGCATTTT

abundance: NA
j_gene: TRBJ2-1
v_gene: TRBV7-9
d_gene: TRBD2
CDR3aa: CASRPGLAGVDEQFF
CDR3nt: TGTGCCAGCAGACCGGGACTAGCGGGAGTGGATGAGCAGTTCTTC

abundance: NA
j_gene: TRBJ1-4
v_gene: TRBV18
d_gene: NA
CDR3aa: CASSPLRSTNEKLFF
CDR3nt: TGTGCCAGCTCACCTCTCAGATCAACTAATGAAAAACTGTTTTTT

abundance: once
j_gene: TRBJ2-1
v_gene: TRBV4-2
d_gene: TRBD2
CDR3aa: CASSQDSGRGGSYNEQFF
CDR3nt: TGTGCCAGCAGCCAAGATAGCGGGAGAGGCGGCTCCTACAATGAGCAGTTCTTC

abundance: NA
j_gene: TRBJ2-7
v_gene: TRBV4-1
d_gene: TRBD1
CDR3aa: CASSQARDRSFLGSVQYF
CDR3nt: TGCGCCAGCAGCCAAGCCAGGGACAGGTCCTTTTTGGGATCCGTGCAGTACTTC

abundance: NA
j_gene: TRBJ1-1
v_gene: TRBV24-1
d_gene: TRBD1
CDR3aa: CATSGTGGDTEAFF
CDR3nt: TGTGCCACCAGCGGGACAGGGGGAGATACTGAAGCTTTCTTT

abundance: NA
j_gene: TRBJ2-1
v_gene: TRBV6-4
d_gene: TRBD2
CDR3aa: CASRGEAGGGGEQFF
CDR3nt: TGTGCCAGCAGGGGAGAAGCGGGAGGAGGGGGTGAGCAGTTCTTC

abundance: NA
j_gene: TRBJ2-1
v_gene: TRBV5-1
d_gene: NA
CDR3aa: CASKTAGYSYNEQFF
CDR3nt: TGCGCCAGCAAAACGGCGGGATACTCCTACAATGAGCAGTTCTTC

abundance: few
j_gene: TRBJ1-5
v_gene: TRBV12-2
d_gene: NA
CDR3aa: CASMSPPSTGTGVDQPQHF
CDR3nt: TGTGCAAGTATGTCCCCCCCCTCGACCGGGACAGGGGTGGATCAGCCCCAGCATTTT

abundance: once
j_gene: TRBJ1-5
v_gene: TRBV2
d_gene: NA
CDR3aa: CASSEGSQPQHF
CDR3nt: TGTGCCAGCAGTGAAGGCAGTCAGCCCCAGCATTTT

abundance: few
j_gene: TRBJ1-1
v_gene: TRBV27
d_gene: TRBD1
CDR3aa: CASSLGQGVTEAFF
CDR3nt: TGTGCCAGCAGTTTGGGACAGGGGGTCACTGAAGCTTTCTTT

abundance: few
j_gene: TRBJ2-7
v_gene: TRBV7-8
d_gene: TRBD2
CDR3aa: CASSLLAGDSYEQYF
CDR3nt: TGTGCCAGCAGCTTACTAGCGGGAGACTCCTACGAGCAGTACTTC

abundance: NA
j_gene: TRBJ2-1
v_gene: TRBV6-5
d_gene: TRBD1
CDR3aa: CASRLTGGGYNEQFF
CDR3nt: TGTGCCAGCAGATTGACAGGGGGGGGTTACAATGAGCAGTTCTTC